The clone carrying this T cell receptor (beta chain) was counted ten times or more. Its antigen is unidentified. This sample was included in a study of T cells after yellow fever vaccination. Study at large: SMART-Seq v4 Ultra Low Input served to prepare low-cell-number fractions.

There are 12 residues in the CDR3. With 6 bases removed from V and 1 base from J, the gap between germline ends came to 7 bases. Germline V gives CDR1 DFQATT, CDR2 SNEGSKA (reference sequence). TCRdb reanalysed the 5' RACE reads using MiXCR and keeps one entry per CDR3 protein. The sample lists some 300,000 distinct CDR3 sequences, roughly 8% occurring once. Findings of the study overall: After the booster, 95% to 98% of CD4 and approximately 90% of CD8 primary-response clones were re-detected. Shared CD4/CD8 clonotypes were a small share, likely from convergent recombination.

Material: PBMCs, obtained roughly seven weeks after the first yellow fever vaccination. The sequence derives from a man between 18 and 35 years old who received the YFV17D yellow fever vaccine. The rearrangement uses TRBV20-1 and TRBJ2-4, with a weak D call TRBD2 (5 bases). CDR3 protein: CSAPGAKNIQYF. The CDR3 bases are TGCAGTGCCCCGGGGGCCAAAAACATTCAGTACTTC.